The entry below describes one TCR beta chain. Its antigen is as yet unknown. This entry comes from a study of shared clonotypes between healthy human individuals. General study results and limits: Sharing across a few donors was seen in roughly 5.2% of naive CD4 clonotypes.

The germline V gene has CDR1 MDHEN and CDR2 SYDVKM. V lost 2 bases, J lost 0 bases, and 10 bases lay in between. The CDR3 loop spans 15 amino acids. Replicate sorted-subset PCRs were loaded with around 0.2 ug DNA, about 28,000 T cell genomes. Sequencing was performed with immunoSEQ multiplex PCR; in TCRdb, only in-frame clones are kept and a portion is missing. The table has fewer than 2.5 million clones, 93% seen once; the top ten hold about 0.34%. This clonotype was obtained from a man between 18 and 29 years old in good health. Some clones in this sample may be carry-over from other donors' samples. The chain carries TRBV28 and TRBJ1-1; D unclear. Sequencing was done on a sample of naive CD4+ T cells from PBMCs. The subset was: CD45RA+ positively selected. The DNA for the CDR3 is TGTGCCAGCAGTTTAGCCGACGTAATGAACACTGAAGCTTTCTTT. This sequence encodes CASSLADVMNTEAFF. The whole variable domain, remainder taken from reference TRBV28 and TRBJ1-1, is DVKVTQSSRYLVKRTGEKVFLECVQDMDHENMFWYRQDPGLGLRLIYFSYDVKMKEKGDIPEGYSVSREKKERFSLILESASTNQTSMYLCASSLADVMNTEAFFGQGTRLTVV.